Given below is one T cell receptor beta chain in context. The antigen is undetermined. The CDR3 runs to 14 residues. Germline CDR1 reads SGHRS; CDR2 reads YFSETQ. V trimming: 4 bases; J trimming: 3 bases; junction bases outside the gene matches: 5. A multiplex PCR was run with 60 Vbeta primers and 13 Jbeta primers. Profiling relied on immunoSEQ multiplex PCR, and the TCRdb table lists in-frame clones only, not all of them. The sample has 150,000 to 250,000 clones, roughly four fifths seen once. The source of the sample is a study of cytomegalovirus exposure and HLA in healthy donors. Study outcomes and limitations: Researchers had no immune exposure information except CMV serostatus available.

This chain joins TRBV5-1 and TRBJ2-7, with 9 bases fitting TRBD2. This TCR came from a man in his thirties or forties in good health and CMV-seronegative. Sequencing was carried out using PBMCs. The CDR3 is CASSQRLAVYEQYF. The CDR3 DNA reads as TGCGCCAGCAGCCAAAGACTAGCGGTCTACGAGCAGTACTTC.